This T cell receptor beta chain derives from a study of early stage breast cancer tumors. About the study: ER+/PR+/HER2- status applied to about 70% of the 16 invasive breast tumors. Invasive lobular carcinomas made up about 30% of the 12 ER+/PR+/HER2- tumors. Study outcomes and limitations: Bulk DNA sequencing of unsorted cells missed chain pairing and markers. Comparing each tissue with blood distinguished tumor from normal in about 90% of the 16 patients.

Profiled with immunoSEQ multiplex PCR; TCRdb holds only in-frame clones, not every one. This table holds some 72,000 clones, 70% to 85% found once. Looked up from germline, CDR1 is MNHEY and CDR2 is SVGAGI. The CDR3 extends over 12 amino acids. V lost 4 bases, J lost 4 bases, and 7 bases lay in between. With regard to this clone: Antigen unknown.

The chain joins TRBV6-5 to TRBJ1-2; D ambiguous. Sequencing used blood. This TCR was sampled from a person in their sixties with breast cancer. The CDR3 reads CASSFDGYGYTF. The CDR3 bases are TGTGCCAGCAGTTTTGACGGCTATGGCTACACCTTC.